Listed below are T cell receptor beta chains from one sample, sequenced in a study of beta chain features in type 1 diabetes. Data came from immunoSEQ multiplex PCR; TCRdb stores just in-frame clones and leaves some out. The sample records 600,000 to 750,000 clones, roughly 12% being singletons. The sequenced sample consisted of naive CD4+ T cells from blood. These receptors were obtained from a man aged 30 to 39 with type 1 diabetes. CDR3s include the opening cysteine and the closing phenylalanine or tryptophan. A D gene is named only where the DNA matches it firmly. The size field is filled for only some rows; it gives once, few, many or a size class.

D gene	V gene	clone size	J gene	CDR3 protein	CDR3 DNA
-	TRBV25-1	few	TRBJ2-2	CASSSTGPGELFF	TGTGCCAGCAGTTCCACAGGACCCGGGGAGCTGTTTTTT
-	TRBV19	-	TRBJ1-2	CASSSHRAGYTF	TGTGCCAGTAGTAGTCACAGGGCTGGCTACACCTTC
-	TRBV5-6	-	TRBJ2-7	CASKGFFSSYEQYF	TGTGCCAGCAAGGGGTTTTTCAGCTCCTACGAGCAGTACTTC
-	TRBV19	-	TRBJ2-7	CASSMGLSSYEQYF	TGTGCCAGTAGTATGGGTCTGAGCTCCTACGAGCAGTACTTC
TRBD2	TRBV30	few	TRBJ2-5	CAWSRGGEETQYF	TGTGCCTGGTCGCGGGGGGGAGAAGAGACCCAGTACTTC
-	TRBV28	few	TRBJ1-6	CASSLGGTSNSPLHF	TGTGCCAGCAGTTTGGGGGGGACAAGCAATTCACCCCTCCACTTT
-	TRBV4-3	-	TRBJ2-2	CASSQEGAPGTGELFF	TGCGCCAGCAGCCAAGAGGGGGCCCCCGGCACCGGGGAGCTGTTTTTT
-	TRBV5-4	few	TRBJ2-2	CASSYGSSRRELFF	TGTGCCAGCAGCTACGGTAGTAGTCGGAGGGAGCTGTTTTTT
-	TRBV9	-	TRBJ1-2	CASSVRWEGGYTF	TGTGCCAGCAGCGTTAGGTGGGAAGGGGGCTACACCTTC
TRBD2	TRBV4-2	few	TRBJ2-5	CASSRTSGGALETQYF	TGTGCCAGCAGCCGCACTAGCGGGGGGGCCTTGGAGACCCAGTACTTC
-	TRBV7-9	-	TRBJ2-7	CASSRGVQSSYEQYF	TGTGCCAGCAGCAGAGGGGTCCAGAGCTCCTACGAGCAGTACTTC
TRBD1	TRBV27	-	TRBJ2-7	CASRGTGNYEQYF	TGTGCCAGCAGGGGGACAGGGAACTACGAGCAGTACTTC
-	TRBV6-6	few	TRBJ2-3	CASRPRDGGTDTQYF	TGTGCCAGCAGACCCCGGGACGGGGGCACAGATACGCAGTATTTT
-	TRBV9	few	TRBJ1-6	CASSAQGLWDSPLHF	TGTGCCAGCAGCGCACAGGGTTTATGGGATTCACCCCTCCACTTT
-	TRBV28	-	TRBJ2-7	CASSLGDPYEQYF	TGTGCCAGCAGTTTAGGAGATCCCTACGAGCAGTACTTC
-	TRBV28	-	TRBJ2-1	CASSRTDRSYNEQFF	TGTGCCAGCAGTAGGACGGATCGGTCCTACAATGAGCAGTTCTTC
-	TRBV2	few	TRBJ1-1	CASSEEWVREAFF	TGTGCCAGCAGTGAAGAATGGGTTAGAGAAGCTTTCTTT
-	TRBV30	few	TRBJ2-6	CAWTTGGANVLTF	TGTGCCTGGACCACCGGTGGGGCCAACGTCCTGACTTTC
TRBD1	TRBV18	-	TRBJ2-1	CASSPSGTGQFF	TGTGCCAGCTCACCTTCCGGGACAGGGCAGTTCTTC
-	TRBV10-3	few	TRBJ2-1	CAISESSTSKEQFF	TGTGCCATCAGTGAGTCAAGTACTAGCAAGGAGCAGTTCTTC
-	TRBV6-5	-	TRBJ1-1	CASSYSGVSGTEAFF	TGTGCCAGCAGTTACTCGGGGGTTTCGGGCACTGAAGCTTTCTTT
-	TRBV5-4	few	TRBJ2-5	CASSRPGSGPETQYF	TGTGCCAGCAGCCGCCCGGGGTCGGGACCAGAGACCCAGTACTTC
-	TRBV7-2	-	TRBJ1-4	CASSPGLAVNEKLFF	TGTGCCAGCAGCCCGGGGCTAGCTGTTAATGAAAAACTGTTTTTT
-	TRBV9	-	TRBJ2-1	CASSVQGRTEQFF	TGTGCCAGCAGCGTACAAGGGAGAACGGAGCAGTTCTTC
-	TRBV7-2	-	TRBJ2-7	CASSFREGEQYF	TGTGCCAGCAGCTTCAGGGAAGGGGAGCAGTACTTC
-	TRBV6-5	-	TRBJ1-4	CASSSGGLDEKLFF	TGTGCCAGCAGTTCTGGGGGGTTAGATGAAAAACTGTTTTTT
-	TRBV2	few	TRBJ1-1	CASTAGVGNAGAFF	TGTGCCAGCACCGCCGGGGTTGGGAACGCCGGGGCTTTCTTT
-	TRBV9	-	TRBJ1-1	CASSVGVGGLDTEAFF	TGTGCCAGCAGCGTGGGAGTGGGAGGGCTGGACACTGAAGCTTTCTTT
-	TRBV5-1	-	TRBJ2-3	CASSAQQSADTQYF	TGCGCCAGCAGCGCACAACAATCCGCAGATACGCAGTATTTT
-	TRBV2	-	TRBJ2-5	CASSEGPWETQYF	TGTGCCAGCAGCGAAGGACCCTGGGAGACCCAGTACTTC
TRBD1	TRBV7-9	-	TRBJ2-7	CASSRGQNLYEQYF	TGTGCCAGCAGCCGGGGACAGAACCTATACGAGCAGTACTTC
TRBD1	TRBV19	few	TRBJ2-1	CASSIQGARNEQFF	TGTGCCAGTAGTATACAGGGGGCAAGGAATGAGCAGTTCTTC
-	TRBV2	few	TRBJ1-1	CASRGETEAFF	TGTGCCAGCAGAGGGGAAACTGAAGCTTTCTTT
-	TRBV7-9	many	TRBJ1-1	CASRDGPEAFF	TGTGCCAGCAGGGATGGCCCAGAAGCTTTCTTT
TRBD1	TRBV4-2	few	TRBJ2-5	CASSQGDRAQETQYF	TGTGCCAGCAGCCAGGGGGACAGGGCCCAAGAGACCCAGTACTTC
-	TRBV7-2	-	TRBJ2-7	CASSTAYEQYF	TGTGCCAGCAGCACAGCCTACGAGCAGTACTTC
-	TRBV7-2	-	TRBJ2-7	CASSLEVGASYEQYF	TGTGCCAGCAGCCTAGAGGTTGGGGCATCCTACGAGCAGTACTTC
-	TRBV6-6	few	TRBJ2-5	CASSYARAETQYF	TGTGCCAGCAGTTACGCCAGGGCAGAGACCCAGTACTTC
TRBD1	TRBV2	few	TRBJ2-5	CASNGQGALGETQYF	TGTGCCAGCAACGGACAGGGGGCTCTGGGAGAGACCCAGTACTTC
-	TRBV7-9	-	TRBJ2-5	CASSLAVSGRETQYF	TGTGCCAGCAGCTTAGCTGTGTCAGGGAGGGAGACCCAGTACTTC
-	TRBV7-2	-	TRBJ2-3	CASSSQTHRVRGTDTQYF	TGTGCCAGCAGCTCCCAAACACACAGGGTCCGAGGCACAGATACGCAGTATTTT
-	TRBV29-1	-	TRBJ2-7	CSVMRDTLFGEQYF	TGCAGCGTTATGCGGGACACCCTTTTTGGCGAGCAGTACTTC
TRBD1	TRBV27	few	TRBJ2-7	CASSRFQGASYEQYF	TGTGCCAGCAGTAGGTTCCAGGGGGCTTCCTACGAGCAGTACTTC
-	TRBV11-2	-	TRBJ2-6	CASSLRGSGANVLTF	TGTGCCAGCAGCCTGAGAGGCTCTGGGGCCAACGTCCTGACTTTC
TRBD1	TRBV4-2	-	TRBJ2-7	CASSRATGVGAYEQYF	TGTGCCAGCAGCCGAGCGACAGGGGTTGGGGCCTACGAGCAGTACTTC
-	TRBV7-9	-	TRBJ1-1	CASSPRGRTGTEAFF	TGTGCCAGCAGCCCCCGTGGCAGGACTGGGACTGAAGCTTTCTTT
-	TRBV27	-	TRBJ2-7	CASSTGSGTPFRYEQYF	TGTGCCAGCAGTACAGGGTCGGGGACTCCTTTTCGATACGAGCAGTACTTC
-	TRBV5-1	few	TRBJ1-3	CASSFLGSGNTIYF	TGCGCCAGCAGCTTTCTGGGCTCTGGAAACACCATATATTTT
-	TRBV5-1	few	TRBJ2-3	CASSPSTGTIRVDTQYF	TGCGCCAGCAGCCCAAGCACCGGGACAATAAGGGTGGATACGCAGTATTTT
-	TRBV5-6	few	TRBJ2-7	CASSLIRGTYEQYF	TGTGCCAGCAGCTTAATCAGGGGAACCTACGAGCAGTACTTC